These 11 T cell receptor beta chains were all obtained from the same sample, sequenced in a study of regulatory T cells in long-lasting Graves disease. According to the study, TCR beta libraries were built with iRepertoire HTBI primers and CDR3-region Arm-PCR. TCRdb re-derived calls from the multiplex PCR reads in MiXCR, one entry per CDR3 protein. Of fewer than 550,000 distinct CDR3 sequences in the sample, about 16% are singletons; the top ten hold 25%. The time point here: newly diagnosed GD, antithyroid drugs for less than 3 months. PBMC-derived RNA was used for the TCR library. This sample also belongs to another study, concerning T cells in Graves' hyperthyroidism and ophthalmopathy.

Sample: peripheral blood mononuclear cells (PBMCs), taken at new diagnosis, from a patient treated with antithyroid drugs. Receptors originate from a woman aged 35-60 years with Graves disease.

V is TRBV28 and J is TRBJ2-7, with D tentatively TRBD1 or TRBD2 (5 bases each). Between the trimmed V and J ends, which lost 6 bases and 7 bases, there was a span of 16 bases. The length of the CDR3 is 13 residues. Per the germline V gene, CDR1 is MDHEN and CDR2 is SYDVKM. CDR3: CASSPWGSMEQYF. The CDR3 DNA reads TGTGCCAGCAGCCCCTGGGGGTCTATGGAGCAGTACTTC.

This clonotype has ten or more counts. In DNA, the CDR3 is TGCGCCAGCAGTGAGTCGTCCATCGAGCAGTACTTC. As protein: CASSESSIEQYF. J is TRBJ2-7 and V is TRBV10-2; no definite D call. V was shortened by 0 bases and J by 6 bases, with 6 bases between the two germline ends. The germline V gene encodes CDR1 WSHSY and CDR2 SAAADI. The CDR3 is 12 residues long.

In this sample, this clonotype turned up many times. The rearrangement joins TRBV6-1 to TRBJ1-1, with 12 bases that match TRBD1. V lost 6 bases to trimming and J lost 7 bases; unmatched junction nucleotides: 9. This CDR3 contains 15 residues. CDR1 MNHNS and CDR2 SASEGT come from the germline V gene. The CDR3 DNA is TGTGCCAGCAGGGGGGGACAGGGGGCATTCGGTGAAGCTTTCTTT. The encoded protein is CASRGGQGAFGEAFF.

V usage is TRBV4-1 and J usage is TRBJ1-1; tentative D call: TRBD1 (5 bases). The CDR3 consists of 16 residues. CDR1 is MGHRA, CDR2 YSYEKL, per germline. Trimming took 0 bases from V and 4 from J, leaving 15 bases between them. This CDR3 is CASSQERLGRGTEAFF. DNA for the CDR3: TGCGCCAGCAGCCAAGAGAGGTTGGGAAGGGGCACTGAAGCTTTCTTT.

The chain couples TRBV7-9 to TRBJ1-3, with TRBD1 identical over 10 bases. The V and J ends lost 1 base and 0 bases, in that order; junction bases with no gene match: 9. Per germline, CDR1 SEHNR and CDR2 FQNEAQ (reference sequence). The CDR3 has 19 residues. In nucleotides, the CDR3 is TGTGCCAGCAGCTTAGTGGGTCGGGACAGGGGATTCTCTGGAAACACCATATATTTT. It translates to CASSLVGRDRGFSGNTIYF.

This clonotype was observed a handful of times. V is TRBV19 and J is TRBJ1-4, with D tentatively TRBD1 (5 bases). There are 13 residues in the CDR3. V lost 5 bases to trimming and J lost 7 bases, with 11 bases between them. Germline V gene data show CDR1 as LNHDA and CDR2 as SQIVND (reference sequence). The CDR3 nucleotides are TGTGCCAGTAGTGGTCCAGGGAGTGAAAAACTGTTTTTT. Translated: CASSGPGSEKLFF.

Only a few counts were recorded for this clonotype. The chain uses TRBV9 and TRBJ2-7; D is tentatively TRBD1 or TRBD2 (5 bases each). The CDR3 has 14 amino acids. Trimming pared 3 bases from V and 0 bases from J, leaving 10 bases between. CDR1 is SGDLS and CDR2 is YYNGEE in the germline V gene. In DNA, the CDR3 is TGTGCCAGCAGCGACCGGGACCGCTCCTACGAGCAGTACTTC. This codes for CASSDRDRSYEQYF.

This clonotype was observed many times. V usage is TRBV28 and J usage is TRBJ1-4, with D unclear. Germline V gene sequence: CDR1 MDHEN, CDR2 SYDVKM. The CDR3 has 13 amino acids. Trimming left V 6 bases short and J 3 bases short, with 8 bases between. Here the CDR3 reads CASRGGPNEKLFF. The CDR3, as DNA: TGTGCCAGCAGAGGCGGGCCTAATGAAAAACTGTTTTTT.

This clonotype appeared many times. The chain joins TRBV12-3 or TRBV12-4 to TRBJ2-3; 8 bases agree with TRBD1. J lost 2 bases, V lost 5 bases, and 3 bases had no gene match. CDR3 length: 14 amino acids. CDR3 amino acids: CASSRQGNTDTQYF. The CDR3 DNA reads TGTGCCAGCAGTCGACAGGGGAACACAGATACGCAGTATTTT.

This chain uses TRBV3-1 with TRBJ2-2, with 7 bases matching TRBD2. Germline CDR1 LGHDT, CDR2 YNNKEL (reference sequence). The V segment lost 1 base and the J segment 5 bases; nucleotides outside the gene matches: 7. The CDR3 spans 16 residues. CDR3 DNA: TGTGCCAGCAGCCAAGTGGGCGGGGGTATGACCGGGGAGCTGTTTTTT. Its translation: CASSQVGGGMTGELFF.

This clonotype was seen many times. V usage is TRBV3-1 and J usage is TRBJ2-3; weak D call: TRBD1 (5 bases). Germline V gene sequence: CDR1 LGHDT, CDR2 YNNKEL (reference sequence). The ends were cut back, 3 bases at V and 4 bases at J, with 17 bases in the middle. The CDR3 runs 16 residues. The DNA of the CDR3 is TGTGCCAGCAGCCAGACGGACACACTAACTTCAGATACGCAGTATTTT. It specifies CASSQTDTLTSDTQYF.